What follows are 14 T cell receptor beta chains derived from one specimen sequenced in a study of blood T cell repertoires in COVID-19. The protocol was immunoSEQ multiplex PCR, while the TCRdb copy is restricted to in-frame clones and leaves out a portion. The sample records fewer than 90,000 clones, about 90% being singletons. The specimen sequenced was peripheral blood. The receptors originated from a male donor with acute or convalescent COVID-19.

The chain joins TRBV5-1 to TRBJ2-7, with 8 nucleotides matching TRBD2. V was pared by 0 bases and J by 3 bases, with 5 bases of the junction left unmatched. CDR3 size: 15 residues. Germline values: CDR1 SGHRS, CDR2 YFSETQ. CDR3 nucleotide sequence: TGCGCCAGCAGCTTGGCTGGCGGGGGGTTCTACGAGCAGTACTTC. This encodes CASSLAGGGFYEQYF. The full variable domain, its missing parts supplied by reference TRBV5-1 and TRBJ2-7, is KAGVTQTPRYLIKTRGQQVTLSCSPISGHRSVSWYQQTPGQGLQFLFEYFSETQRNKGNFPGRFSGRQFSNSRSEMNVSTLELGDSALYLCASSLAGGGFYEQYFGPGTRLTVT.

This clone showed up just once. Other DNA sequences from this sample encode an identical CDR3 as well. The J gene is TRBJ1-1, the V gene TRBV12-3 or TRBV12-4; 7 nucleotides agree with TRBD1. V lost 6 bases to trimming and J lost 2 bases; unmatched junction nucleotides: 3. This CDR3 has 13 amino acids. The CDR3 loop reads CASRGTVNTEAFF. Here the CDR3 DNA reads TGTGCCAGCAGGGGGACAGTAAACACTGAAGCTTTCTTT.

This clone was counted only a few times. The chain links TRBV5-1 to TRBJ2-2; 7 bases are a match to TRBD2. The V gene's germline CDR1 is SGHRS and CDR2 YFSETQ. The CDR3 covers 17 residues. Unmatched junction bases numbered 13, after V lost 4 bases and J lost 4 bases. Here the CDR3 DNA reads TGCGCCAGCAGCGTCCTCCTTGGGGGGGGAGGCACCGGGGAGCTGTTTTTT. Its protein product is CASSVLLGGGGTGELFF. Full variable domain (rest looked up from reference TRBV5-1 and TRBJ2-2): KAGVTQTPRYLIKTRGQQVTLSCSPISGHRSVSWYQQTPGQGLQFLFEYFSETQRNKGNFPGRFSGRQFSNSRSEMNVSTLELGDSALYLCASSVLLGGGGTGELFFGEGSRLTVL.

The chain is built from TRBV27 and TRBJ1-6; D is perhaps TRBD1 (5 bases). Trimming took off 7 bases at V and 12 bases at J, with 16 bases between the two ends. The CDR3 spans 13 residues. The germline V gene has CDR1 MNHEY and CDR2 SMNVEV (reference sequence). The CDR3 nucleotides are TGTGCCAGCAACCCGCGGGGTCAGGGACCCCTCCACTTT. Protein sequence: CASNPRGQGPLHF.

The genes are TRBV30 and TRBJ1-6; TRBD1 is a possible D gene (6 bases). The V end lost 2 bases, the J end lost 0 bases, and 14 bases lay between the germline ends. The CDR3 totals 17 residues. CDR1 is GTSNPN and CDR2 is SVGIG in the germline V gene (reference sequence). The CDR3 DNA follows: TGTGCCTGGAGTTTGGCAGGGGATAGCTCCTATAATTCACCCCTCCACTTT. It is translated as CAWSLAGDSSYNSPLHF.

This chain links TRBV5-1 with TRBJ2-4, with 11 bases matching TRBD1. Trimming removed 0 bases from V and 3 bases from J; junction bases left unmatched: 2. The CDR3 is 16 amino acids. Germline CDR1 and CDR2: SGHRS and YFSETQ. The chain's CDR3 is CASSLEGQGVKNIQYF. The CDR3 DNA reads as TGCGCCAGCAGCTTGGAGGGACAGGGGGTCAAAAACATTCAGTACTTC. Drawing the rest from reference TRBV5-1 and TRBJ2-4, the complete variable domain is KAGVTQTPRYLIKTRGQQVTLSCSPISGHRSVSWYQQTPGQGLQFLFEYFSETQRNKGNFPGRFSGRQFSNSRSEMNVSTLELGDSALYLCASSLEGQGVKNIQYFGAGTRLSVL.

This clone was seen a few times. V and J are TRBV6-1 and TRBJ1-5; D unclear. The V end was cut by 3 bases, the J end by 6 bases, with 6 bases between. The CDR3 is 12 residues long. Germline V gives CDR1 MNHNS, CDR2 SASEGT. CDR3 nucleotides: TGTGCCAGCAGTGAGGAGACTCAGCCCCAGCATTTT. Protein sequence: CASSEETQPQHF.

The table lists this clone with a few counts. V gene TRBV7-9 combines with J gene TRBJ2-1, with 9 bases lining up with TRBD1. V lost 8 bases and J lost 0; bases outside the gene matches: 2. The CDR3 has 14 amino acids. The germline CDR1 and CDR2 sequences are SEHNR and FQNEAQ (reference sequence). The DNA of the CDR3 is TGTGCCAGCCAGACAGGGGGCTCCTACAATGAGCAGTTCTTC. Amino acids: CASQTGGSYNEQFF.

The chain joins TRBV7-9 to TRBJ1-6; 8 bases are a match to TRBD1. The germline V gene encodes CDR1 SEHNR and CDR2 FQNEAQ (reference sequence). This CDR3 spans 16 amino acids. V lost 1 base and J lost 5; bases outside the gene matches: 4. The CDR3 sequence: CASSLVTGVDNSPLHF. The CDR3 coding sequence is TGTGCCAGCAGCTTAGTGACAGGGGTGGATAATTCACCCCTCCACTTT.

The J gene is TRBJ1-6, the V gene TRBV12-3 or TRBV12-4; TRBD1 agrees at 8 bases. Trimming took 7 bases from V and 7 from J; bases not matched to a gene: 0. This CDR3 is built from 12 residues. The DNA of the CDR3 is TGTGCCAGCAACAGGGGGAATTCACCCCTCCACTTT. Translated, it gives CASNRGNSPLHF.

This clone was counted a single time. This chain links TRBV5-1 with TRBJ2-2, with D possibly being TRBD1 (5 bases). The V end was cut by 1 base, the J end by 1 base, with 11 bases between. Germline V gene lookup returns CDR1 SGHRS and CDR2 YFSETQ. There are 16 residues in the CDR3. The DNA for the CDR3 is TGCGCCAGCAGCTTGCAATGGGGCAGGAACACCGGGGAGCTGTTTTTT. This codes for CASSLQWGRNTGELFF.

The chain couples TRBV4-1 to TRBJ2-7; 8 nucleotides align to TRBD1. CDR1 and CDR2 from the germline V gene are MGHRA and YSYEKL. The CDR3 covers 16 residues. Trimming removed 1 base from V and 6 bases from J; junction bases left unmatched: 11. CDR3 sequence (DNA): TGCGCCAGCAGCCAAGTGTCTGACAGGGGCCACCTCGAGCAGTACTTC. Translation: CASSQVSDRGHLEQYF.

This chain joins TRBV12-3 or TRBV12-4 and TRBJ1-2; the D gene is possibly TRBD1 (5 bases). CDR3 length: 13 residues. Between the trimmed V and J ends, which lost 7 bases and 7 bases, there was a span of 16 bases. CDR3 in amino acids: CASTNTGEGGYTF. The CDR3 bases are TGTGCCAGCACAAACACGGGGGAGGGTGGCTACACCTTC.

The J gene is TRBJ1-2, the V gene TRBV4-1; 7 bases map to TRBD1. The V and J ends lost 3 bases and 4 bases, in that order; junction bases with no gene match: 5. CDR1 and CDR2 from the germline V gene are MGHRA and YSYEKL. The CDR3 is 14 amino acids. The CDR3 sequence: CASSQGGQPYGYTF. The CDR3 bases are TGCGCCAGCAGCCAGGGGGGACAGCCCTATGGCTACACCTTC.